Listed below are T cell receptor beta chains from one sample, sequenced in a study of T cell responses to AZD1222 COVID-19 vaccine. The protocol was immunoSEQ multiplex PCR, while the TCRdb copy is restricted to in-frame clones and leaves out a portion. In the table there are roughly 120,000 clones, over 75% of which are singletons. The sample in question was peripheral blood, obtained on day 0 of AZD1222 vaccination. Every receptor here comes from an adult in good health. Both conserved end residues are part of each CDR3. Fields, in order: CDR3 length, V gene, D gene, J gene, CDR3 protein, CDR3 DNA. The D gene is left open where the match is weak.

CDR3 length: 13
V gene: TRBV4-1
D gene: TRBD1
J gene: TRBJ1-2
CDR3 protein: CASSQEQGVAYTF
CDR3 DNA: TGCGCCAGCAGCCAAGAGCAGGGGGTGGCATACACCTTC

CDR3 length: 16
V gene: TRBV2
D gene: NA
J gene: TRBJ1-2
CDR3 protein: CASRPTTTGTFYGYTF
CDR3 DNA: TGTGCCAGCAGACCGACCACGACAGGCACCTTTTATGGCTACACCTTC

CDR3 length: 12
V gene: TRBV5-5
D gene: NA
J gene: TRBJ2-1
CDR3 protein: CASSFVYNEQFF
CDR3 DNA: TGTGCCAGCAGCTTTGTTTACAATGAGCAGTTCTTC

CDR3 length: 15
V gene: TRBV5-1
D gene: NA
J gene: TRBJ1-4
CDR3 protein: CASSLRQTTNEKLFF
CDR3 DNA: TGCGCCAGCAGCTTGAGGCAAACAACTAATGAAAAACTGTTTTTT

CDR3 length: 15
V gene: TRBV14
D gene: NA
J gene: TRBJ2-7
CDR3 protein: CASSQGRGSSYEQYF
CDR3 DNA: TGTGCCAGCAGCCAAGGCAGGGGCAGTTCCTACGAGCAGTACTTC

CDR3 length: 16
V gene: TRBV9
D gene: TRBD1
J gene: TRBJ1-3
CDR3 protein: CASSEMDRGSGNTIYF
CDR3 DNA: TGTGCCAGCAGCGAAATGGACAGGGGCTCTGGAAACACCATATATTTT

CDR3 length: 15
V gene: TRBV3-1/TRBV3-2
D gene: NA
J gene: TRBJ1-3
CDR3 protein: CASSKSGGAGNTIYF
CDR3 DNA: TGTGCCAGCAGCAAAAGTGGGGGGGCTGGAAACACCATATATTTT

CDR3 length: 12
V gene: TRBV6-5
D gene: NA
J gene: TRBJ1-1
CDR3 protein: CASSYGGQEAFF
CDR3 DNA: TGTGCCAGCAGTTACGGCGGGCAGGAAGCTTTCTTT

CDR3 length: 15
V gene: TRBV9
D gene: NA
J gene: TRBJ1-1
CDR3 protein: CASSDKDRPPQEAFF
CDR3 DNA: TGTGCCAGCAGCGACAAAGACAGGCCTCCTCAAGAAGCTTTCTTT

CDR3 length: 18
V gene: TRBV7-4
D gene: TRBD1
J gene: TRBJ1-1
CDR3 protein: CASSLGQGGELIDTEAFF
CDR3 DNA: TGTGCCAGCAGTCTTGGACAGGGAGGAGAGCTAATTGACACTGAAGCTTTCTTT

CDR3 length: 14
V gene: TRBV6-5
D gene: NA
J gene: TRBJ1-1
CDR3 protein: CASKHGTSSGEAFF
CDR3 DNA: TGTGCCAGCAAACACGGGACATCCTCTGGTGAAGCTTTCTTT

CDR3 length: 15
V gene: TRBV7-2
D gene: TRBD1
J gene: TRBJ1-4
CDR3 protein: CASSWRTGFGEKLFF
CDR3 DNA: TGTGCCAGCAGCTGGAGGACAGGGTTTGGCGAAAAACTGTTTTTT

CDR3 length: 16
V gene: TRBV9
D gene: NA
J gene: TRBJ2-5
CDR3 protein: CASSARGQGTQETQYF
CDR3 DNA: TGTGCCAGCAGCGCCCGAGGGCAGGGCACCCAAGAGACCCAGTACTTC

CDR3 length: 14
V gene: TRBV11-1
D gene: NA
J gene: TRBJ1-1
CDR3 protein: CASSLYREVPEAFF
CDR3 DNA: TGTGCCAGCAGCTTATACAGGGAAGTCCCTGAAGCTTTCTTT

CDR3 length: 16
V gene: TRBV6-1
D gene: NA
J gene: TRBJ1-3
CDR3 protein: CASSELVLLSGNTIYF
CDR3 DNA: TGTGCCAGCAGTGAACTCGTGCTTCTCTCTGGAAACACCATATATTTT

CDR3 length: 14
V gene: TRBV6-5
D gene: TRBD1
J gene: TRBJ1-6
CDR3 protein: CASNPGGYNSPLHF
CDR3 DNA: TGTGCCAGCAACCCAGGGGGGTACAATTCACCCCTCCACTTT

CDR3 length: 14
V gene: TRBV19
D gene: NA
J gene: TRBJ2-7
CDR3 protein: CASSEAGGSREQYF
CDR3 DNA: TGTGCCAGTAGTGAGGCAGGGGGGTCACGCGAGCAGTACTTC

CDR3 length: 13
V gene: TRBV7-8
D gene: TRBD1
J gene: TRBJ2-7
CDR3 protein: CASRIGQAYEQYF
CDR3 DNA: TGTGCCAGCAGGATCGGACAGGCCTACGAGCAGTACTTC